The 9 T cell receptor beta chains below come from one sample, sequenced in a study of shared clonotypes between healthy human individuals (dated by TCRdb to the early 2020s). Libraries were prepared through the immunoSEQ multiplex PCR assay. Imported from immuneACCESS, the table was reduced by TCRdb to in-frame sequences with V and J called. These copies leave out some clones; in studies compared against another copy, an unresolved V gene accounts for under half, and the cause of the remainder is not known. This sample holds 2 million to 2.5 million clones; over 90% were observed only once. Roughly 0.36% of the sample is in the top ten clones. Sequencing input: naive CD4+ T cells from PBMCs. Reading the label with the study, this specimen's cell subset or site is: CD45RA+ positively selected. These receptors came from a man aged 18 to 29 in good health. Some clones in this sample may be carry-over from other donors' samples.

In this sample, this clone turned up once. V is TRBV18 and J is TRBJ2-1; possible D gene TRBD2, 6 bases. Germline CDR1 reads KGHSH; CDR2 reads LQKENI. The length of the CDR3 is 17 residues. Trimming stripped 0 bases from V and 4 bases from J, with 16 bases between. In DNA form, the CDR3 reads TGTGCCAGCTCACCACCGTTTGCGGGAACACCGTACAATGAGCAGTTCTTC. It is translated as CASSPPFAGTPYNEQFF.

This clone was detected only once. The rearrangement joins TRBV6-6 to TRBJ1-1; no reliable D call. V was clipped by 2 bases and J by 11 bases, with 9 bases between them. The germline CDR1 and CDR2 sequences are MNHNY and SVGAGI (reference sequence). This CDR3 is 11 amino acids long. As DNA, the CDR3 is TGTGCCAGCAGTTACCGCGATTGGGCTTTCTTT. This codes for CASSYRDWAFF.

The V and J genes are TRBV10-3 and TRBJ1-5, with 10 bases fitting TRBD1. Germline V CDR1 and CDR2: ENHRY, SYGVKD. CDR3 length: 14 residues. V lost 6 bases, J lost 2 bases, and 1 base stayed unmatched. The CDR3 protein is CAIRGTGGNQPQHF. CDR3 coding DNA: TGTGCCATCAGAGGGACAGGGGGCAATCAGCCCCAGCATTTT.

The chain employs TRBV7-9 and TRBJ2-1; 7 nucleotides line up with TRBD1. J gave up 7 bases and V 5 bases, and 2 bases lay outside the gene matches. The CDR3 totals 12 residues. Looked up from germline, CDR1 is SEHNR and CDR2 is FQNEAQ (reference sequence). The CDR3 here is CASSPGGNEQFF. The DNA for the CDR3 is TGTGCCAGCAGCCCAGGGGGTAATGAGCAGTTCTTC.

This chain links TRBV5-8 with TRBJ1-4; the match to TRBD1 covers 9 bases. Germline V gene data show CDR1 as SGHTS and CDR2 as YDEGEE. The CDR3 covers 16 residues. V lost 4 bases, J lost 2 bases, and 6 bases stayed unmatched. Written as DNA, the CDR3 is TGTGCCAGCAGCGTGGGACAGGGTGCGACTAATGAAAAACTGTTTTTT. This codes for CASSVGQGATNEKLFF.

In regard to this clone: Other nucleotide sequences from this sample produce the same CDR3. The V call is TRBV18, the J call TRBJ2-5; 11 nucleotides line up with TRBD2. The germline CDR1 and CDR2 sequences are KGHSH and LQKENI. The J segment lost 5 bases and the V segment lost 3 bases, leaving 8 bases of the junction unmatched. The CDR3 runs 16 residues. The CDR3 reads CASSPKLAGVGETQYF. The CDR3 coding sequence is TGTGCCAGCTCACCCAAACTAGCGGGAGTAGGGGAGACCCAGTACTTC.

The rearrangement joins TRBV18 to TRBJ1-1, with D perhaps TRBD1 (5 bases). The CDR3 extends over 12 amino acids. V gave up 7 bases and J gave up 1 base, with 7 bases separating them. Germline V gene lookup returns CDR1 KGHSH and CDR2 LQKENI. CDR3: CASWGGNTEAFF. The CDR3 bases are TGTGCCAGCTGGGGGGGGAACACTGAAGCTTTCTTT.

This CDR3 is CASSSTWWVRSTEAFF. The CDR3 nucleotides read TGTGCCAGCAGCTCCACGTGGTGGGTAAGGTCCACTGAAGCTTTCTTT. The chain joins TRBV7-2 to TRBJ1-1; D not certain. Germline CDR1 reads SGHTA; CDR2 reads FQGNSA. The CDR3 runs to 16 residues. V shed 4 bases and J shed 4 bases, with 19 bases lying between them.

With respect to this clone: Other DNA sequences in this specimen translate into the identical CDR3. The V and J genes are TRBV9 and TRBJ1-3; D gene ambiguous. CDR1 SGDLS and CDR2 YYNGEE come from the germline V gene. Trimming cost V 0 bases and J 0 bases, with 10 bases left between them. The CDR3 has 16 residues. The CDR3 loop is CASSVAPGSSGNTIYF. The DNA of the CDR3 is TGTGCCAGCAGCGTAGCTCCCGGGAGCTCTGGAAACACCATATATTTT.